This T cell receptor beta chain was captured in a study of response to subunit inactivated influenza vaccine. The V end was cut by 3 bases, the J end by 7 bases, with 15 bases between. Germline CDR1 and CDR2: SEHNR and FQNEAQ (reference sequence). This CDR3 region has 15 residues. TCRdb reanalysed the RT-PCR reads using MiXCR and keeps one entry per CDR3 protein. The sample lists about 170,000 distinct CDR3 sequences, approximately 12% occurring once. This clonotype was counted between two and nine times. The same specimen was also included in a second study, on T cells expressing NK-cell markers. According to that study: The authors generated TCR beta cDNA through 5'RACE template switching with UMIs.

The receptor's source is a man aged 45-65 years who received an inactivated influenza vaccine. This sample comprised CD8+ T cells sorted from PBMCs, obtained 12 days after vaccination. The chain has TRBV7-9 and TRBJ2-2, with TRBD1 as a possible D gene (5 bases). This chain's CDR3 is CASSFGQGRSGELFF. The CDR3 DNA reads as TGTGCCAGCAGCTTTGGTCAGGGAAGGAGCGGGGAGCTGTTTTTT.